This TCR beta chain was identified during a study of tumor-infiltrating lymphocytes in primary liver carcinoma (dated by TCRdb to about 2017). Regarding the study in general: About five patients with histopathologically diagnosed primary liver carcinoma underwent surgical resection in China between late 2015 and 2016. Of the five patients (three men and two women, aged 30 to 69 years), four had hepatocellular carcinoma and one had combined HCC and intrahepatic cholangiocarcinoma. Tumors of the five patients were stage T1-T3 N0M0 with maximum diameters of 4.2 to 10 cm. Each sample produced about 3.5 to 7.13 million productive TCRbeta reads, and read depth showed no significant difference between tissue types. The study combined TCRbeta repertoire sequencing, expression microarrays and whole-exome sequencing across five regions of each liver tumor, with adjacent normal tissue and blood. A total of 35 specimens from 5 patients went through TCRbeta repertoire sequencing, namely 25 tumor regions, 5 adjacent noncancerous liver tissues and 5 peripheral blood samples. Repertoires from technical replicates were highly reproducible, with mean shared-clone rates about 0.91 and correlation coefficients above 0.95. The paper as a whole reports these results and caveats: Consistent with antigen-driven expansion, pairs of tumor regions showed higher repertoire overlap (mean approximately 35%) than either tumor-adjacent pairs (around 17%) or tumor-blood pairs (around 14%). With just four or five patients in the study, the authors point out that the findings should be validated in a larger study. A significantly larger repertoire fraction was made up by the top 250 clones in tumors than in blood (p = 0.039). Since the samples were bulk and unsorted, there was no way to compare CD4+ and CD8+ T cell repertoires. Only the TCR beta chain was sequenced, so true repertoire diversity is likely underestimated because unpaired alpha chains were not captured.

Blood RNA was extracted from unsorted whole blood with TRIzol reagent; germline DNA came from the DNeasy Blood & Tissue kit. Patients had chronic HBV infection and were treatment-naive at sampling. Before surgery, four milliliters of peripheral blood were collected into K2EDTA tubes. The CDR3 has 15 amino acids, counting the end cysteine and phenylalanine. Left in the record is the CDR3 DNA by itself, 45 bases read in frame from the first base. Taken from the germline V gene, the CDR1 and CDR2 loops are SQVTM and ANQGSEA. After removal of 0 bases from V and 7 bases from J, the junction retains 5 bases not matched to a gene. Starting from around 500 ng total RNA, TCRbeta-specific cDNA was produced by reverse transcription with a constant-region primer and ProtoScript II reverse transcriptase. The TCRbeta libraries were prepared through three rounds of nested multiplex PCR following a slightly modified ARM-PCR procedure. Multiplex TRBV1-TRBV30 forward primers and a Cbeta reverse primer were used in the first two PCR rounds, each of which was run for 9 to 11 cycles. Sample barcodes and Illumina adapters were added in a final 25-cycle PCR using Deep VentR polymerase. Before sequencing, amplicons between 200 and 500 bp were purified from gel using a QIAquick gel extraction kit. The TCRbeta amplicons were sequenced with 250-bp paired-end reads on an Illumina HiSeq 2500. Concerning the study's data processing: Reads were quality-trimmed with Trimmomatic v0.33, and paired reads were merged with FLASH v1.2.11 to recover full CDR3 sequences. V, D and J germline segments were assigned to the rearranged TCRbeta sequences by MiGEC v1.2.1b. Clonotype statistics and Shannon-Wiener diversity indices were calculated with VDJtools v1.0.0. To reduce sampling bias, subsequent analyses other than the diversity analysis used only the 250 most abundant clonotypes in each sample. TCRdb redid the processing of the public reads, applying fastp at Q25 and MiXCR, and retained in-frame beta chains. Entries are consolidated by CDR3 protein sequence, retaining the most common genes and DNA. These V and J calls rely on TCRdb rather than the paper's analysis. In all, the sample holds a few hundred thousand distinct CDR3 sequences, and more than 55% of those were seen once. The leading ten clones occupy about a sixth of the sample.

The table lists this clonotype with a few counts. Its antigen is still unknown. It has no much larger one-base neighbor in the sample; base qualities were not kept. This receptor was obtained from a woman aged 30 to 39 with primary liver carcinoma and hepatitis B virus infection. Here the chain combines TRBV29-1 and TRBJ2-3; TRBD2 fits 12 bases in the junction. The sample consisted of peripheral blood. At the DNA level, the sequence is TGCAGCGTTGAAGAGACTAGCGGGAGTGGAAATACGCAGTATTTT. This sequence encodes CSVEETSGSGNTQYF.